One and the same sample provided the 22 T cell receptor beta chains below, sequenced in a study of OX40 agonist ivuxolimab in advanced cancers. Repertoires were generated with immunoSEQ multiplex PCR, while TCRdb's copy carries only in-frame clones and drops some. The sample shows tens of thousands of clones, over 75% of them seen only once. The material was CD4+ or CD8+ T cells sorted from blood, obtained in a trial of the OX40 agonist ivuxolimab. The receptor set was obtained from an adult with an advanced solid tumor such as melanoma, head and neck, liver or kidney cancer.

This chain's CDR3 is CAWSPFRGRSTDTQYF. The CDR3 coding sequence is TGTGCCTGGAGCCCATTTAGGGGGCGGTCGACAGATACGCAGTATTTT. J is TRBJ2-3 and V is TRBV30; TRBD1 matches at 7 bases. Looked up from germline, CDR1 is GTSNPN and CDR2 is SVGIG (reference sequence). With 3 bases clipped from V and 3 bases from J, the junction kept 12 bases outside the gene matches. The CDR3 totals 16 residues. Full variable domain (remainder filled in from reference TRBV30 and TRBJ2-3): SQTIHQWPATLVQPVGSPLSLECTVEGTSNPNLYWYRQAAGRGLQLLFYSVGIGQISSEVPQNLSASRPQDRQFILSSKKLLLSDSGFYLCAWSPFRGRSTDTQYFGPGTRLTVL.

V usage is TRBV18 and J usage is TRBJ2-7, with TRBD1 matching 7 bases. CDR3 length equals 14 residues. After removal of 6 bases from V and 1 base from J, the junction contained 6 bases not matched to a gene. Germline CDR1 and CDR2: KGHSH and LQKENI. CDR3 loop: CASSPDRVSYEQYF. In nucleotides, the CDR3 is TGTGCCAGCTCCCCCGACAGGGTGTCCTACGAGCAGTACTTC.

The J gene is TRBJ1-1, the V gene TRBV18; TRBD1 might be the D (5 bases). Trimming took off 8 bases at V and 2 bases at J, with 12 bases between the two ends. Germline V gene data show CDR1 as KGHSH and CDR2 as LQKENI. The CDR3 is made up of 13 amino acids. CDR3 in DNA: TGTGCCAGCATCATCGGGGCAAACACTGAAGCTTTCTTT. It is translated as CASIIGANTEAFF.

The V and J genes are TRBV6-1 and TRBJ1-4; weak D call: TRBD1 (5 bases). The V and J ends lost 6 bases and 5 bases respectively, with 13 bases between them. The CDR3 runs to 14 residues. Germline-derived CDR1 and CDR2 are MNHNS and SASEGT. CDR3 sequence (DNA): TGTGCCAGCAGGAAAGACAGCCTAAATGAAAAACTGTTTTTT. Translation: CASRKDSLNEKLFF.

The CDR3 region is CASSHSGTGAEAFF. The CDR3 DNA follows: TGTGCCAGCAGCCACTCCGGGACAGGGGCTGAAGCTTTCTTT. The V call is TRBV7-9, the J call TRBJ1-1; the match to TRBD1 covers 10 bases. The CDR3 has 14 amino acids. CDR1 SEHNR and CDR2 FQNEAQ come from the germline V gene (reference sequence). With V trimmed by 5 bases and J by 6 bases, 6 bases remained unmatched.

A single count supports this clone. The rearrangement uses TRBV6-1 and TRBJ1-5, with D maybe TRBD1 (6 bases). Germline V gene data show CDR1 as MNHNS and CDR2 as SASEGT. CDR3 length: 15 residues. Trimming shortened V by 0 bases and J by 4 bases, and 10 bases separated the two germline ends. CDR3 in DNA: TGTGCCAGCAGTGAAGCCGGGGGCGCGAATCAGCCCCAGCATTTT. Encoded protein: CASSEAGGANQPQHF.

Only one count was recorded for this clone. The rearrangement joins TRBV2 to TRBJ1-1; tentatively, D is TRBD1 (6 bases). The V and J ends lost 5 bases and 1 base respectively, with 17 bases between them. This CDR3 spans 16 amino acids. Germline loops: CDR1 SNHLY, CDR2 FYNNEI. CDR3 region: CASSYPLDRPNTEAFF. Written as DNA, the CDR3 is TGTGCCAGCAGTTATCCCCTAGACAGGCCGAACACTGAAGCTTTCTTT.

This clone was seen a handful of times. J is TRBJ2-3 and V is TRBV6-6; 7 bases match TRBD1. Losses at the gene ends were 7 bases for V and 5 bases for J; bases not matched to a gene: 15. Looked up from germline, CDR1 is MNHNY and CDR2 is SVGAGI (reference sequence). CDR3 length: 16 amino acids. The DNA of the CDR3 is TGTGCCAGCAAGCCTCGAAAGGGGGCTGGAGGAGATACGCAGTATTTT. As protein: CASKPRKGAGGDTQYF.

The chain has TRBV7-6 and TRBJ1-4, with D perhaps TRBD1 (5 bases). The V end was cut by 1 base, the J end by 7 bases, with 7 bases between. The CDR3 is 13 residues long. Germline lookup yields CDR1 SGHVS and CDR2 FNYEAQ. The CDR3 bases are TGTGCCAGCAGCTTAGGGGGGGTTGAAAAACTGTTTTTT. Encoded protein: CASSLGGVEKLFF.

CDR3 nucleotide sequence: TGTGCCAGCAGCTTAAATCTTATTTTGCTAGCGGGGTACCATGAGCAGTTCTTC. This sequence encodes CASSLNLILLAGYHEQFF. The chain couples TRBV7-2 to TRBJ2-1; 9 bases agree with TRBD2. Germline trimming cut 2 bases from V and 8 bases from J; bases unmatched to any gene: 16. This CDR3 is 18 amino acids long. Germline V CDR1 and CDR2: SGHTA, FQGNSA.

This clone was picked up one time. The J gene is TRBJ1-3, the V gene TRBV5-1; D is unresolved. Germline CDR1 is SGHRS and CDR2 is YFSETQ. CDR3 length: 14 residues. Trimming took 0 bases from V and 7 from J, leaving 11 bases between them. CDR3 sequence (DNA): TGCGCCAGCAGCTTGGGAAGTCCCCCCAACACCATATATTTT. Its protein product is CASSLGSPPNTIYF.

The chain links TRBV11-2 to TRBJ2-7, with 9 bases aligning to TRBD1. CDR1 and CDR2 (germline): SGHAT, FQNNGV. This CDR3 has 14 amino acids. After removal of 5 bases from V and 6 bases from J, the junction contained 8 bases not matched to a gene. CDR3 region: CASSPTDRGGEQYF. CDR3 nucleotide sequence: TGTGCCAGCAGCCCCACGGACAGGGGCGGCGAGCAGTACTTC.

This rearrangement joins TRBV28 to TRBJ1-1; D might be TRBD1 (5 bases). V was clipped by 5 bases and J by 0 bases, with 10 bases between them. Germline V gives CDR1 MDHEN, CDR2 SYDVKM. This CDR3 has 14 amino acids. CDR3 in DNA: TGTGCCAGCAGTCCCGGGGCTCTGAACACTGAAGCTTTCTTT. It yields the protein CASSPGALNTEAFF.

This clone was found once. V usage is TRBV25-1 and J usage is TRBJ1-2; D is undetermined. The CDR3 length is 13 residues. Trimming removed 2 bases from V and 6 bases from J, with 10 bases in between. In germline, CDR1 is MGHDK, CDR2 SYGVNS. The CDR3 loop is CASSEQLGDGYTF. In nucleotides, the CDR3 is TGTGCCAGCAGTGAACAGCTAGGAGATGGCTACACCTTC.

The chain uses TRBV18 and TRBJ1-5; tentative D call: TRBD1 (5 bases). V was clipped by 3 bases and J by 4 bases, with 10 bases between them. Germline values: CDR1 KGHSH, CDR2 LQKENI. The CDR3 is 14 residues long. CDR3 sequence: CASSPQTENQPQHF. As DNA, the CDR3 is TGTGCCAGCTCACCCCAGACAGAGAATCAGCCCCAGCATTTT.

The chain combines TRBV5-1 with TRBJ2-5; a weak D match, TRBD1 (6 bases). V was pared by 0 bases and J by 4 bases, with 19 bases between. Germline V gene sequence: CDR1 SGHRS, CDR2 YFSETQ. The length of the CDR3 is 17 residues. In DNA, the CDR3 is TGCGCCAGCAGCTTGGGGTTAAGGGGGAATGGTGGAGAGACCCAGTACTTC. Encoded protein: CASSLGLRGNGGETQYF.

The CDR3 loop reads CASSLPGRFYGYTF. The CDR3 DNA sequence: TGTGCCAGCAGCCTACCGGGACGTTTCTATGGCTACACCTTC. V and J are TRBV7-9 and TRBJ1-2, with D perhaps TRBD1 (5 bases). The CDR3 runs 14 residues. Germline lookup yields CDR1 SEHNR and CDR2 FQNEAQ (reference sequence). V lost 5 bases and J lost 4, with 14 bases in between.

This chain connects TRBV6-6 to TRBJ2-7; TRBD1 agrees at 9 bases. Trimming removed 4 bases from V and 3 bases from J; junction bases left unmatched: 7. Germline CDR1 is MNHNY and CDR2 is SVGAGI (reference sequence). There are 15 residues in the CDR3. The CDR3 coding sequence is TGTGCCAGCAGTTGGACCGGGACAGGGTACTACGAGCAGTACTTC. It yields the protein CASSWTGTGYYEQYF.

V usage is TRBV7-7 and J usage is TRBJ2-3, with 16 bases fitting TRBD2. Unmatched junction bases numbered 5, after V lost 5 bases and J lost 6 bases. Per the germline V gene, CDR1 is SSHAT and CDR2 is FNYEAQ (reference sequence). The CDR3 loop spans 16 amino acids. CDR3 DNA: TGTGCCAGCAGCCCCGGGACTAGCGGGGGGGCGGATACGCAGTATTTT. This encodes CASSPGTSGGADTQYF. Variable domain in full (rest from reference TRBV7-7 and TRBJ2-3): GAGVSQSPRYKVTKRGQDVTLRCDPISSHATLYWYQQALGQGPEFLTYFNYEAQPDKSGLPSDRFSAERPEGSISTLTIQRTEQRDSAMYRCASSPGTSGGADTQYFGPGTRLTVL.

The V and J genes are TRBV11-2 and TRBJ1-6, with D perhaps TRBD1 (6 bases). There are 16 residues in the CDR3. Germline V CDR1 and CDR2: SGHAT, FQNNGV. V was shortened by 0 bases and J by 10 bases, with 16 bases between the two germline ends. The CDR3 is CASSLEAGAARSPLHF. As DNA, the CDR3 is TGTGCCAGCAGCTTAGAGGCGGGGGCGGCCCGGTCACCCCTCCACTTT. Supplemented by reference TRBV11-2 and TRBJ1-6, the full variable domain reads EAGVAQSPRYKIIEKRQSVAFWCNPISGHATLYWYQQILGQGPKLLIQFQNNGVVDDSQLPKDRFSAERLKGVDSTLKIQPAKLEDSAVYLCASSLEAGAARSPLHFGNGTRLTVT.

The V call is TRBV5-1, the J call TRBJ2-5, with TRBD2 matching over 13 bases. V lost 4 bases, J lost 2 bases, and 5 bases stayed unmatched. From germline, CDR1 is SGHRS and CDR2 YFSETQ. The CDR3 has 16 residues. CDR3 loop: CASSPLLAGGQETQYF. CDR3 sequence (DNA): TGCGCCAGCAGCCCACTACTAGCGGGGGGGCAAGAGACCCAGTACTTC. The full variable domain, with the rest looked up from reference TRBV5-1 and TRBJ2-5, is KAGVTQTPRYLIKTRGQQVTLSCSPISGHRSVSWYQQTPGQGLQFLFEYFSETQRNKGNFPGRFSGRQFSNSRSEMNVSTLELGDSALYLCASSPLLAGGQETQYFGPGTRLLVL.

The CDR3 sequence is CASSQGQGRAGELFF. The CDR3 DNA sequence: TGTGCCAGCAGCCAAGGACAGGGAAGGGCCGGGGAGCTGTTTTTT. The gene calls are TRBV7-3 and TRBJ2-2; TRBD1 aligns across 8 bases. CDR1 is SGHTA and CDR2 is FQGTGA in the germline V gene. This CDR3 spans 15 amino acids. After removal of 5 bases from V and 6 bases from J, the junction contained 8 bases not matched to a gene.